Below, 8 T cell receptor beta chains from the same sample are listed, as sequenced in a study of PD-1 blockade in classical Hodgkin lymphoma. Time point: cycle 4 day 1 (C4D1), after five to seven weeks of nivolumab. Each of the patients experienced relapse following autologous stem cell transplantation, and their brentuximab vedotin exposure differed. Sequencing was performed with immunoSEQ multiplex PCR; in TCRdb, only in-frame clones are kept and a portion is missing. Altogether about 64,000 clones are present, roughly 89% being singletons, with the ten largest covering 10% to 13%. The material sequenced was peripheral blood mononuclear cells (PBMCs), taken before the fourth cycle of nivolumab. The receptors shown here come from a human donor with classical Hodgkin lymphoma.

This clone was picked up one time. This chain joins TRBV6-5 and TRBJ1-1; D is unresolved. Per germline, CDR1 MNHEY and CDR2 SVGAGI. V was clipped by 5 bases and J by 1 base, with 2 bases between them. CDR3 length: 11 residues. The CDR3 bases are TGTGCCAGCAGTGAGAACACTGAAGCTTTCTTT. Amino acid sequence: CASSENTEAFF.

This rearrangement joins TRBV9 to TRBJ2-1; 8 nucleotides line up with TRBD2. The CDR3 length is 14 residues. Germline lookup yields CDR1 SGDLS and CDR2 YYNGEE. With V trimmed by 2 bases and J by 8 bases, 6 bases remained unmatched. CDR3 in amino acids: CASSVDGGAYEQFF. CDR3 DNA sequence: TGTGCCAGCAGCGTCGACGGGGGGGCATATGAGCAGTTCTTC.

This chain connects TRBV6-5 to TRBJ2-1, with TRBD2 matching over 12 bases. CDR1 MNHEY and CDR2 SVGAGI come from the germline V gene. With V trimmed by 6 bases and J by 6 bases, 6 bases remained unmatched. The CDR3 loop spans 15 amino acids. The CDR3 sequence is CASSPLAGGLNEQFF. As DNA, the CDR3 is TGTGCCAGCAGCCCTCTAGCGGGGGGGCTCAATGAGCAGTTCTTC.

The V and J genes are TRBV5-4 and TRBJ1-2; the match to TRBD1 covers 7 bases. Germline lookup yields CDR1 SGHNT and CDR2 YYREEE (reference sequence). The CDR3 is 14 amino acids. The ends lost 4 bases at V and 4 bases at J; junction bases unmatched: 7. The CDR3, as DNA: TGTGCCAGCAGCGGCCCGGACAGGTTCTATGGCTACACCTTC. It translates to CASSGPDRFYGYTF.

The rearrangement links TRBV5-4 to TRBJ2-1; D is ambiguous. CDR1 and CDR2 from the germline V gene are SGHNT and YYREEE (reference sequence). V gave up 0 bases and J gave up 7 bases, with 20 bases separating them. This CDR3 is 17 amino acids long. CDR3 protein: CASSLDPLFPEKNEQFF. The CDR3 region has the DNA TGTGCCAGCAGCTTGGACCCCCTTTTTCCAGAAAAAAATGAGCAGTTCTTC.

This chain links TRBV25-1 with TRBJ1-5, with 8 nucleotides matching TRBD1. CDR1 and CDR2 from the germline V gene are MGHDK and SYGVNS. With 5 bases clipped from V and 4 bases from J, the junction kept 4 bases outside the gene matches. The CDR3 consists of 14 residues. This CDR3 is CASSSGGFNQPQHF. The CDR3 region has the DNA TGTGCCAGCAGTTCAGGGGGCTTTAATCAGCCCCAGCATTTT.

The chain has TRBV20-1 and TRBJ1-1, with D uncertain. Trimming cost V 5 bases and J 6 bases, with 10 bases left between them. Germline lookup yields CDR1 DFQATT and CDR2 SNEGSKA (reference sequence). The length of the CDR3 is 11 residues. The CDR3 DNA reads TGCAGTGCTGGAAGGGAATCTGAAGCTTTCTTT. Translated: CSAGRESEAFF.

This clone has just a few counts. CDR3 region: CASSVGPMDSPLHF. CDR3 DNA: TGTGCCAGTAGTGTGGGACCGATGGATTCACCCCTCCACTTT. The chain joins TRBV19 to TRBJ1-6, with D possibly matching TRBD1 (5 bases). This CDR3 is 14 amino acids long. The V gene's germline CDR1 is LNHDA and CDR2 SQIVND (reference sequence). V was trimmed by 5 bases and J by 8 bases, leaving 13 bases between them.